Listed here are 5 T cell receptor beta chains from one sample, sequenced in a study of blood T cell repertoires in COVID-19. Method: immunoSEQ multiplex PCR; TCRdb's copy keeps in-frame clones and lacks some. The table includes about 140,000 clones, around 83% detected once. The source material was peripheral blood. Receptors originate from a woman aged 60-75 years with acute or convalescent COVID-19.

This chain uses TRBV24-1 with TRBJ2-2, with D maybe TRBD1 (6 bases). V was shortened by 5 bases and J by 2 bases, with 11 bases between the two germline ends. The germline CDR1 and CDR2 sequences are KGHDR and SFDVKD. CDR3 length: 15 residues. CDR3 region: CATSGNRENTGELFF. The CDR3 nucleotides are TGTGCCACCAGTGGAAACAGGGAAAACACCGGGGAGCTGTTTTTT.

The V call is TRBV14, the J call TRBJ2-2, with D possibly being TRBD1 (5 bases). The CDR3 has 17 amino acids. The germline gives CDR1 SGHDN, CDR2 FVKESK. Trimming took off 4 bases at V and 2 bases at J, with 17 bases between the two ends. DNA for the CDR3: TGTGCCAGCAGCCCCAACTCGGGCAGGGTTAACACCGGGGAGCTGTTTTTT. Protein: CASSPNSGRVNTGELFF.

V gene TRBV5-8 combines with J gene TRBJ2-1, with 8 bases lining up with TRBD1. The CDR3 totals 12 residues. CDR1 and CDR2 from the germline V gene are SGHTS and YDEGEE. The V and J ends lost 3 bases and 7 bases, in that order; junction bases with no gene match: 0. The DNA for the CDR3 is TGTGCCAGCAGCTGGGACAGGAATGAGCAGTTCTTC. This gives the protein CASSWDRNEQFF.

There are a few counts of this clone. The V gene is TRBV2, the J gene TRBJ1-2; TRBD1 matches 7 bases. Per germline, CDR1 SNHLY and CDR2 FYNNEI. The CDR3 spans 15 residues. J lost 0 bases, V lost 3 bases, and 4 bases had no gene match. CDR3 region: CASSDRDRANYGYTF. CDR3 coding DNA: TGTGCCAGCAGTGACCGGGACAGAGCTAACTATGGCTACACCTTC.

The genes are TRBV19 and TRBJ2-1, with 7 nucleotides matching TRBD1. The CDR3 covers 17 residues. The J segment lost 3 bases and the V segment lost 5 bases, leaving 13 bases of the junction unmatched. CDR1 and CDR2 from the germline V gene are LNHDA and SQIVND (reference sequence). The CDR3 sequence: CASSGFSPGTVYNEQFF. CDR3 nucleotides: TGTGCCAGTAGTGGATTTTCGCCTGGGACAGTCTACAATGAGCAGTTCTTC.